This entry lists 31 T cell receptor beta chains sequenced from one sample in a study of blood T cell repertoires in COVID-19. Only in-frame clones appear in the TCRdb table, and some are missing; sequencing was by immunoSEQ multiplex PCR. This table holds about 250,000 clones, about 86% found once. The sequenced material came from peripheral blood. The source of these receptors is an elderly man with acute or convalescent COVID-19.

The chain uses TRBV25-1 and TRBJ1-6; maybe TRBD1 (5 bases). The length of the CDR3 is 16 residues. V gave up 5 bases and J gave up 0 bases, with 11 bases separating them. The germline CDR1 and CDR2 sequences are MGHDK and SYGVNS. Written as DNA, the CDR3 is TGTGCCAGCAGTCACAAAGACAGCTCCTATAATTCACCCCTCCACTTT. Translating gives CASSHKDSSYNSPLHF.

V gene TRBV5-4 combines with J gene TRBJ1-2, with a tentative D call TRBD1 (6 bases). Trimming took off 2 bases at V and 8 bases at J, with 16 bases between the two ends. The CDR3 consists of 14 residues. CDR1 is SGHNT and CDR2 is YYREEE in the germline V gene (reference sequence). CDR3 coding DNA: TGTGCCAGCAGCTTCAGAACAGGGTTCGGCGGCTACACCTTC. It translates to CASSFRTGFGGYTF.

This clone was counted only a few times. V and J are TRBV12-1 and TRBJ1-4; TRBD1 was called by the table and not checked on the DNA. TRBV12-1 is listed as a pseudogene. CDR3 length: 16 residues. As DNA, the CDR3 is TGTGCCAGCAGCTCGATGCAGGGAATTCCAAAGGAAAAACTGTTTTTT. Protein: CASSSMQGIPKEKLFF.

The rearrangement joins TRBV5-1 to TRBJ2-2; 7 positions match TRBD1. CDR1 is SGHRS and CDR2 is YFSETQ in the germline V gene. V was clipped by 1 base and J by 0 bases; unmatched bases: 3. This CDR3 has 16 amino acids. The CDR3 DNA is TGCGCCAGCAGCTTGACCGGGACAGCGAACACCGGGGAGCTGTTTTTT. It is translated as CASSLTGTANTGELFF.

The gene calls are TRBV9 and TRBJ1-2; possible D gene TRBD1, 5 bases. V was pared by 0 bases and J by 4 bases, with 7 bases between. Germline-derived CDR1 and CDR2 are SGDLS and YYNGEE. There are 13 residues in the CDR3. The CDR3 nucleotides are TGTGCCAGCAGCGTAGGGACAAGCTATGGCTACACCTTC. This gives the protein CASSVGTSYGYTF.

This sequence joins TRBV10-2 and TRBJ2-7, with a tentative D call TRBD2 (5 bases). The germline V gene has CDR1 WSHSY and CDR2 SAAADI. The V end was cut by 7 bases, the J end by 5 bases, with 18 bases between. This CDR3 has 14 amino acids. The chain's CDR3 is CASIVGERIHEQYF. In nucleotides, the CDR3 is TGCGCCAGCATCGTTGGGGAGAGGATCCACGAGCAGTACTTC.

The chain carries TRBV6-1 and TRBJ2-7; 9 bases are a match to TRBD1. Germline V gene lookup returns CDR1 MNHNS and CDR2 SASEGT. The CDR3 extends over 16 amino acids. Trimming took 2 bases from V and 2 from J; bases not matched to a gene: 7. CDR3 amino acids: CASSEWTGVLAYEQYF. The CDR3 nucleotides read TGTGCCAGCAGTGAATGGACAGGGGTCCTAGCCTACGAGCAGTACTTC.

This sequence joins TRBV5-1 and TRBJ1-2; TRBD1 matches at 7 bases. V dropped 0 bases and J dropped 8; count of bases not matched to a gene: 4. The CDR3 loop spans 13 amino acids. Per the germline V gene, CDR1 is SGHRS and CDR2 is YFSETQ. In DNA, the CDR3 is TGCGCCAGCAGCTTGGCCCGGGGACAGGGCTACACCTTC. Amino acid sequence: CASSLARGQGYTF.

CDR3 loop: CASSQVVRATGELFF. As DNA, the CDR3 is TGCGCCAGCAGCCAAGTGGTCAGGGCCACCGGGGAGCTGTTTTTT. The chain recombines TRBV4-1 with TRBJ2-2, with D perhaps matching TRBD1 (5 bases). The CDR3 consists of 15 residues. The V and J ends lost 1 base and 4 bases respectively, with 10 bases between them. Germline CDR1 is MGHRA and CDR2 is YSYEKL.

Points on this clone: Other DNA variants within this sample encode the same CDR3. The chain recombines TRBV7-2 with TRBJ2-4, with 7 bases fitting TRBD1. V trimming: 1 base; J trimming: 6 bases; junction bases outside the gene matches: 0. The CDR3 loop spans 13 amino acids. Germline V gives CDR1 SGHTA, CDR2 FQGNSA. DNA for the CDR3: TGTGCCAGCAGCTTAGGACAGGGAAACATTCAGTACTTC. As protein: CASSLGQGNIQYF.

This clone was detected only once. The chain links TRBV10-3 to TRBJ2-3, with D unclear. From germline, CDR1 is ENHRY and CDR2 SYGVKD. Trimming stripped 2 bases from V and 1 base from J, with 7 bases between. The CDR3 consists of 14 residues. The CDR3 bases are TGTGCCATCAGTGAGCCCTCGGGCACAGATACGCAGTATTTT. Translating gives CAISEPSGTDTQYF.

This clone was seen a single time. This chain connects TRBV6-6 to TRBJ1-3, with a possible D match to TRBD1 (5 bases). This CDR3 is built from 13 residues. V lost 10 bases and J lost 4, with 14 bases in between. Per the germline V gene, CDR1 is MNHNY and CDR2 is SVGAGI (reference sequence). CDR3 amino acids: CATMDGAGNTIYF. CDR3 bases: TGTGCCACCATGGATGGGGCCGGAAACACCATATATTTT.

This clone was picked up one time. The V call is TRBV5-1, the J call TRBJ2-5, with TRBD2 matching over 9 bases. The CDR3 is made up of 14 amino acids. Germline values: CDR1 SGHRS, CDR2 YFSETQ. V trimming: 6 bases; J trimming: 1 base; junction bases outside the gene matches: 4. CDR3 bases: TGCGCCAGCACAGTAGCGGGAGCCCAAGAGACCCAGTACTTC. It codes for CASTVAGAQETQYF.

The V gene is TRBV9, the J gene TRBJ1-2; 7 positions match TRBD1. CDR3 size: 15 residues. The junction had 10 bases not matched to a gene; V was cut back by 4 bases and J by 4 bases. Looked up from germline, CDR1 is SGDLS and CDR2 is YYNGEE. CDR3 nucleotide sequence: TGTGCCAGCAGCACCGAGGGGGCGCGGTCCTATGGCTACACCTTC. The encoded protein is CASSTEGARSYGYTF.

The gene calls are TRBV5-5 and TRBJ2-7; 11 nucleotides match TRBD2. The CDR3 covers 15 residues. The V gene end was trimmed by 5 bases and the J gene end by 4 bases; junction bases not matched to a gene: 8. Looked up from germline, CDR1 is SGHKS and CDR2 is YYEKEE (reference sequence). The CDR3 sequence: CASSPGTSGNYEQYF. In nucleotides, the CDR3 is TGTGCCAGCAGTCCCGGGACTAGCGGAAATTACGAGCAGTACTTC. The whole variable domain, filled in from reference TRBV5-5 and TRBJ2-7, reads DAGVTQSPTHLIKTRGQQVTLRCSPISGHKSVSWYQQVLGQGPQFIFQYYEKEERGRGNFPDRFSARQFPNYSSELNVNALLLGDSALYLCASSPGTSGNYEQYFGPGTRLTVT.

Concerning this clone: One end of the junction does not line up with germline, which may come from a read error. The genes are TRBV5-1 and TRBJ2-1; TRBD2 matches 9 bases. Germline CDR1 and CDR2: SGHRS and YFSETQ. The CDR3 sequence is 15 residues long. CDR3 bases: TGCGCCAGCAGCCCCGCCGGACTAGCGCAGCGAGATTTGGTCTTC. This sequence encodes CASSPAGLAQRDLVF.

V and J are TRBV11-2 and TRBJ1-5; 7 bases line up with TRBD1. V lost 1 base to trimming and J lost 6 bases; unmatched junction nucleotides: 3. Germline V gives CDR1 SGHAT, CDR2 FQNNGV. The CDR3 covers 14 residues. CDR3 sequence (DNA): TGTGCCAGCAGCTTAGGACAGGGTTTTCAGCCCCAGCATTTT. It translates to CASSLGQGFQPQHF. Full variable domain (missing parts from reference TRBV11-2 and TRBJ1-5): EAGVAQSPRYKIIEKRQSVAFWCNPISGHATLYWYQQILGQGPKLLIQFQNNGVVDDSQLPKDRFSAERLKGVDSTLKIQPAKLEDSAVYLCASSLGQGFQPQHFGDGTRLSIL.

Remarks on this clone: Other DNA sequences of this sample code for an identical CDR3. J is TRBJ1-6 and V is TRBV30; 8 bases fit TRBD1. The CDR3 runs 13 residues. The junction had 3 bases not matched to a gene; V was cut back by 4 bases and J by 7 bases. CDR1 is GTSNPN and CDR2 is SVGIG in the germline V gene (reference sequence). The CDR3 sequence is CAWNRQGNSPLHF. In DNA, the CDR3 is TGTGCCTGGAATAGACAGGGGAATTCACCCCTCCACTTT. The whole variable domain, remainder taken from reference TRBV30 and TRBJ1-6, is SQTIHQWPATLVQPVGSPLSLECTVEGTSNPNLYWYRQAAGRGLQLLFYSVGIGQISSEVPQNLSASRPQDRQFILSSKKLLLSDSGFYLCAWNRQGNSPLHFGNGTRLTVT.

This rearrangement joins TRBV7-9 to TRBJ1-2; D is unresolved. Germline V gene lookup returns CDR1 SEHNR and CDR2 FQNEAQ (reference sequence). The CDR3 spans 10 residues. V was cut by 10 bases and J by 2 bases, with 5 bases left in between. The CDR3 bases are TGTGCCACCCAAAACTATGGCTACACCTTC. It encodes CATQNYGYTF.

The chain employs TRBV6-2 or TRBV6-3 and TRBJ1-5; 7 bases agree with TRBD1. V gave up 6 bases and J gave up 7 bases; unmatched junction bases: 9. The germline V gene has CDR1 MNHEY and CDR2 SVGEGT. This CDR3 has 14 residues. The CDR3 nucleotides are TGTGCCAGCAGCCCAGACAGGGACGGACAGCCCCAGCATTTT. Translated: CASSPDRDGQPQHF.

The genes are TRBV18 and TRBJ2-7; 12 nucleotides match TRBD1. Germline V gene data show CDR1 as KGHSH and CDR2 as LQKENI. Trimming removed 5 bases from V and 2 bases from J; junction bases left unmatched: 4. The length of the CDR3 is 15 residues. The chain's CDR3 is CASSTGQGAAYEQYF. CDR3 nucleotides: TGTGCCAGCTCAACGGGACAGGGGGCTGCCTACGAGCAGTACTTC. The full variable domain, completed using reference TRBV18 and TRBJ2-7, is NAGVMQNPRHLVRRRGQEARLRCSPMKGHSHVYWYRQLPEEGLKFMVYLQKENIIDESGMPKERFSAEFPKEGPSILRIQQVVRGDSAAYFCASSTGQGAAYEQYFGPGTRLTVT.

This rearrangement joins TRBV19 to TRBJ2-5; 10 bases are shared with TRBD1. The J segment lost 5 bases and the V segment lost 5 bases, leaving 11 bases of the junction unmatched. The CDR3 is 16 residues long. Per germline, CDR1 LNHDA and CDR2 SQIVND (reference sequence). Written as DNA, the CDR3 is TGTGCCAGTAGTGAGCTGGTGGACAGGGGGTGGGAGACCCAGTACTTC. This translates into CASSELVDRGWETQYF.

This chain links TRBV28 with TRBJ1-5, with 7 bases lining up with TRBD1. Germline V gene lookup returns CDR1 MDHEN and CDR2 SYDVKM. CDR3 size: 16 residues. V shed 5 bases and J 1 base; nucleotides not matched to a gene: 8. The CDR3 nucleotides read TGTGCCAGCAGTCCGACCCGGGACAGCAGCAATCAGCCCCAGCATTTT. This translates into CASSPTRDSSNQPQHF.

The chain uses TRBV20-1 and TRBJ2-5; D ambiguous. Per germline, CDR1 DFQATT and CDR2 SNEGSKA (reference sequence). V was clipped by 3 bases and J by 2 bases, with 10 bases between them. This CDR3 spans 13 amino acids. The CDR3 sequence is CSASLPVQETQYF. CDR3 DNA: TGCAGTGCTAGTCTCCCAGTGCAAGAGACCCAGTACTTC.

This sequence joins TRBV10-3 and TRBJ1-5; TRBD1 aligns across 7 bases. CDR3 size: 15 residues. The germline gives CDR1 ENHRY, CDR2 SYGVKD. The V gene end was trimmed by 2 bases and the J gene end by 1 base; junction bases not matched to a gene: 2. CDR3 residues: CAISETTGSNQPQHF. DNA for the CDR3: TGTGCCATCAGTGAGACGACAGGGAGCAATCAGCCCCAGCATTTT.

The chain links TRBV9 to TRBJ2-3, with D unresolved. Trimming took 1 base from V and 6 from J, leaving 12 bases between them. The CDR3 is made up of 14 amino acids. Germline V CDR1 and CDR2: SGDLS, YYNGEE. The CDR3 DNA reads as TGTGCCAGCAGCGTACCGGATTCTAGGGATACGCAGTATTTT. Translated: CASSVPDSRDTQYF.

V gene TRBV7-2 combines with J gene TRBJ1-5, with 8 bases matching TRBD1. The V segment lost 2 bases and the J segment 0 bases; nucleotides outside the gene matches: 9. There are 18 residues in the CDR3. CDR1 SGHTA and CDR2 FQGNSA come from the germline V gene. The CDR3 DNA reads TGTGCCAGCAGCTTACGGGCAGGGGGCACCAATAGCAATCAGCCCCAGCATTTT. It specifies CASSLRAGGTNSNQPQHF.

The rearrangement links TRBV9 to TRBJ1-6; tentatively, D is TRBD1 (5 bases). Trimming removed 2 bases at V and 6 bases at J, with 12 bases between. Looked up from germline, CDR1 is SGDLS and CDR2 is YYNGEE. This CDR3 region has 15 residues. This CDR3 reads CASSVSQGINSPLHF. Here the CDR3 DNA reads TGTGCCAGCAGCGTTTCTCAGGGAATTAATTCACCCCTCCACTTT. Supplemented by reference TRBV9 and TRBJ1-6, the full variable domain reads DSGVTQTPKHLITATGQRVTLRCSPRSGDLSVYWYQQSLDQGLQFLIQYYNGEERAKGNILERFSAQQFPDLHSELNLSSLELGDSALYFCASSVSQGINSPLHFGNGTRLTVT.

This clone was detected only a few times. The rearrangement joins TRBV10-3 to TRBJ2-3, with a tentative D call TRBD2 (6 bases). Between the trimmed V and J ends, which lost 2 bases and 6 bases, there was a span of 12 bases. Germline assignment: CDR1 ENHRY and CDR2 SYGVKD. The CDR3 contains 14 residues. The CDR3 DNA is TGTGCCATCAGTGAGAGACTAGTTGCCGATACGCAGTATTTT. It specifies CAISERLVADTQYF.

The chain links TRBV5-1 to TRBJ2-7; the match to TRBD1 covers 12 bases. The ends lost 0 bases at V and 5 bases at J; junction bases unmatched: 3. The CDR3 is 15 residues long. Germline lookup yields CDR1 SGHRS and CDR2 YFSETQ. The CDR3: CASSLEGQGAHEQYF. As DNA, the CDR3 is TGCGCCAGCAGCTTGGAGGGACAGGGGGCTCACGAGCAGTACTTC.

CDR3: CASSLSGVVDEKLFF. The CDR3 DNA reads TGCGCCAGCAGCTTGTCAGGGGTGGTCGATGAAAAACTGTTTTTT. The V gene is TRBV5-1, the J gene TRBJ1-4; D may be TRBD1 (6 bases). This CDR3 spans 15 amino acids. Germline CDR1 SGHRS, CDR2 YFSETQ. Trimming took 1 base from V and 6 from J, leaving 13 bases between them.